The subject of this entry is one T cell receptor (beta chain). Profiling relied on immunoSEQ multiplex PCR, and the TCRdb table lists in-frame clones only, not all of them. This table has about 100,000 clones, about 86% appearing once. This sample is part of a study of blood T cell repertoires in COVID-19. About the research overall: Material from acute and convalescent COVID-19 was sourced from the United States, Italy and Spain.

Sequenced material: peripheral blood. The receptor's source is a human donor in a cohort sampled during active COVID-19.

The CDR3 nucleotides are TGTGCCAGCAGCGCATCCGGGACAGGGGGCACCGGGGAGCTGTTTTTT. This codes for CASSASGTGGTGELFF. The chain links TRBV9 to TRBJ2-2; TRBD1 matches 11 bases. Germline assignment: CDR1 SGDLS and CDR2 YYNGEE. The V segment lost 3 bases and the J segment 4 bases; nucleotides outside the gene matches: 5. CDR3 length equals 16 residues.